This T cell receptor beta chain was recovered during a study of T-cell memory formation after mild COVID-19 (dated by TCRdb to the early 2020s). Some background on the complete study: TCR sequence clusters from the two donors were largely donor specific. Two young, previously healthy adult volunteers, one female and one male, were included in the cohort. T-cell clones expanding and contracting after mild COVID-19 in a couple of donors were tracked by longitudinal TCRalpha and TCRbeta repertoire sequencing. Results and caveats for the whole study, not just this receptor: The study covered only two mild cases, and larger cohorts including severe cases with pre-infection samples were considered necessary. SARS-CoV-2 specificity was not confirmed for the second-wave clones peaking on day 37. From day 15 to 85, contracting clones showed balanced CD4/CD8 phenotypes, whereas a second wave of clones that expanded from day 15 to 37 leaned towards CD4+. Some responding clones were detected in pre-infection memory, which suggested that pre-existing cross-reactive memory T cells had joined the SARS-CoV-2 response. Contracting CD4+ clones appeared mostly in the CM and EM memory subsets, whereas CD8+ clones were enriched in EMRA.

This clonotype was seen more than once but under ten times. Its antigen remains undetermined. Base qualities were left out, and no much larger clone turns up one base away. The sequencer was an Illumina NovaSeq 6000. Using 5'RACE with constant-segment primers, TCRalpha and TCRbeta cDNA libraries were constructed, with sample barcodes and unique molecular identifiers added in the process. Trizol reagent was used to extract RNA from every sample. The libraries were amplified in two PCR steps, and the second step added a second sample barcode and Illumina TruSeq adapters. The libraries were sequenced on an Illumina NovaSeq using 2 x 150 bp paired-end reads. As for the authors' bioinformatics: Demultiplexing of reads and collapsing into UMI-guided consensus sequences were performed with migec v1.2.7. Using mixcr v2.1.11, UMI consensuses were aligned to TRA and TRB V and J templates and then assembled into clonotypes. A clonotype was counted as expanded or contracted only when both edgeR and NoisET called the clonotype significant, with the noise models trained on biological replicates. For edgeR calls, the cutoffs were a false discovery rate-adjusted p below 0.01 and a log2 fold-change threshold of 1. As an exploratory analysis of dynamics, max-normalized trajectories of the 1000 most abundant clonotypes were examined by PCA with hierarchical clustering. Separately sequenced CD4+ and CD8+ repertoires were used to assign the CD4 or CD8 phenotype of responding clones. Through fastp at Q25 and MiXCR, TCRdb rebuilt clones from the public reads, retaining in-frame beta chains. Records with the same CDR3 protein are collapsed into one entry carrying the most frequent genes and DNA. TCRdb, rather than the study authors, made the V and J calls. The sample table shows about 90,000 distinct CDR3 sequences, and more than 12% are seen once. The leading ten clones occupy 39% of the sample.

Ficoll-Paque density gradient centrifugation was the method used to isolate PBMCs. From a lookup of the germline V gene (reference sequence), CDR1 and CDR2 are MNHEY and SMNVEV. Cut back by 5 bases and 0 bases, the V and J ends lie 11 bases apart. Taken from cysteine to phenylalanine, the CDR3 has 14 residues. Solely the CDR3 DNA is kept, with 42 bases framed from the first base. The chain joins TRBV27 to TRBJ2-7, with no confidently assigned D gene. The sample was PBMCs or a T cell subset sorted from them (not recorded which). The clonotype originates from a man between 18 and 29 years old who had mild COVID-19 (a few samples of this study predate the infection). The sample titles of this study are shuffled in the database, so cell type and time point are left out; the donor was told from shared clones. The CDR3 amino acid sequence is: CASSDRALSYEQYF. The sequenced DNA is TGTGCCAGCAGTGACCGGGCCCTCTCCTACGAGCAGTACTTC.